These T cell receptor beta chains were read from a single sample in a study of cytomegalovirus exposure and HLA in healthy donors. Clones were read by immunoSEQ multiplex PCR, and TCRdb kept only the in-frame ones, dropping some. The table shows approximately 150,000 clones, with roughly 85% occurring only once. The sample consisted of PBMCs. The receptors shown here come from a middle-aged man in good health and CMV-seropositive. Each CDR3 is given with its conserved first and last residue. D genes are given only for firm matches. A row's size may be missing; if present it is once, few, many or a size class.

j_call | clone_size | v_call | d_call | cdr3_aa
TRBJ2-3 | NA | TRBV28 | NA | CASSFKQETDTQYF
TRBJ1-3 | NA | TRBV7-2 | TRBD1 | CASSSQGAHSGNTIYF
TRBJ1-3 | few | TRBV5-1 | NA | CASSLPGENTIYF
TRBJ2-7 | NA | TRBV9 | NA | CASSVAQPSLTYEQYF
TRBJ2-3 | NA | TRBV15 | TRBD2 | CATSRVQAGDTDTQYF
TRBJ2-3 | NA | TRBV9 | TRBD1 | CASSVLGQASSTDTQYF
TRBJ1-5 | NA | TRBV19 | NA | CASSIRRGNQPQHF
TRBJ2-3 | NA | TRBV29-1 | TRBD2 | CSVGPGGEGDTQYF
TRBJ2-7 | NA | TRBV27 | TRBD2 | CASSPYLAGPDGEQYF
TRBJ1-2 | once | TRBV11-3 | TRBD1 | CASSPTGDGANYGYTF
TRBJ2-5 | NA | TRBV5-1 | NA | CASSLGQGRETQYF
TRBJ2-7 | NA | TRBV6-5 | NA | CASSRSPETPEQYF
TRBJ1-4 | NA | TRBV19 | TRBD1 | CASSAGTGRNEKLFF
TRBJ2-2 | NA | TRBV7-6 | TRBD2 | CASSLLAGGSGELFF
TRBJ2-7 | NA | TRBV4-1 | NA | CASSRADGSYYEQYF
TRBJ1-1 | NA | TRBV19 | TRBD1 | CASKGGQGGANEAFF
TRBJ1-1 | NA | TRBV6-6 | NA | CASSDGRGAFF
TRBJ2-7 | once | TRBV27 | NA | CASNGGFHEQYF
TRBJ2-3 | NA | TRBV7-9 | TRBD2 | CASSLALLAEHTDTQYF
TRBJ1-5 | once | TRBV5-1 | TRBD1 | CASSLSAGGGQPQHF
TRBJ2-2 | once | TRBV19 | TRBD2 | CASRGLAANTGELFF
TRBJ2-3 | NA | TRBV5-1 | TRBD2 | CASSLRGLAGAEGPDTQYF
TRBJ2-3 | NA | TRBV6-1 | TRBD1 | CASSFRDSGTDTQYF
TRBJ2-7 | NA | TRBV7-8 | NA | CASSWGLNYEQYF
TRBJ2-1 | NA | TRBV6-1 | TRBD2 | CASRRIAGSYNEQFF
TRBJ2-7 | NA | TRBV2 | NA | CASTLGGPVGSYEQYF
TRBJ2-7 | NA | TRBV14 | TRBD1 | CASSQVQGVEQYF
TRBJ2-1 | once | TRBV7-7 | TRBD1 | CASSPGTENEQFF
TRBJ2-7 | NA | TRBV27 | TRBD1 | CASSLTGRSYEQYF
TRBJ2-3 | NA | TRBV28 | TRBD2 | CASRRPSGSGDTQYF
TRBJ2-2 | once | TRBV5-1 | NA | CASSLSGVPQVGELFF
TRBJ2-5 | once | TRBV5-8 | NA | CASSPWGEETQYF
TRBJ2-7 | NA | TRBV14 | TRBD1 | CASSQGQGRRYEQYF
TRBJ1-3 | NA | TRBV11-2 | NA | CASSLVSNTIYF
TRBJ2-1 | NA | TRBV5-8 | NA | CASSVLGVEQFF
TRBJ2-7 | NA | TRBV11-3 | NA | CASSSFWGDSEQYF
TRBJ2-3 | NA | TRBV5-6 | NA | CASSLLLGRGTQYF
TRBJ1-3 | NA | TRBV6-1 | NA | CASSVATLSSGNTIYF
TRBJ2-7 | NA | TRBV6-6 | NA | CATRAPSTYEQYF
TRBJ1-5 | NA | TRBV6-6 | NA | CASRQGSNQPQHF
TRBJ2-4 | NA | TRBV9 | NA | CASSKGLDIQYF
TRBJ1-2 | NA | TRBV2 | NA | CASSGVNYGYTF
TRBJ1-5 | NA | TRBV28 | NA | CASTQGGMGQPQHF
TRBJ1-2 | NA | TRBV6-1 | TRBD1 | CASIGQGYGYTF
TRBJ2-4 | NA | TRBV29-1 | NA | CSVEMTGGGIQYF
TRBJ2-4 | NA | TRBV9 | TRBD1 | CASSVDGQGVNSQYF
TRBJ2-1 | NA | TRBV11-3 | NA | CASSWTSIAGAGEQFF
TRBJ2-2 | NA | TRBV11-3 | TRBD1 | CASSLEDRGWRNTGELFF
TRBJ1-4 | NA | TRBV19 | NA | CASSIDRSNEKLFF
TRBJ1-4 | NA | TRBV27 | NA | CASSPRGNEKLFF
TRBJ2-5 | NA | TRBV2 | TRBD2 | CASTPSPQLAGVETQYF
TRBJ1-5 | NA | TRBV28 | NA | CASRTHLSRGRGQPQHF
TRBJ2-7 | few | TRBV19 | TRBD2 | CASSPLWEGTAYEQYF
TRBJ1-1 | NA | TRBV7-9 | NA | CASSLDQLGGWTEAFF